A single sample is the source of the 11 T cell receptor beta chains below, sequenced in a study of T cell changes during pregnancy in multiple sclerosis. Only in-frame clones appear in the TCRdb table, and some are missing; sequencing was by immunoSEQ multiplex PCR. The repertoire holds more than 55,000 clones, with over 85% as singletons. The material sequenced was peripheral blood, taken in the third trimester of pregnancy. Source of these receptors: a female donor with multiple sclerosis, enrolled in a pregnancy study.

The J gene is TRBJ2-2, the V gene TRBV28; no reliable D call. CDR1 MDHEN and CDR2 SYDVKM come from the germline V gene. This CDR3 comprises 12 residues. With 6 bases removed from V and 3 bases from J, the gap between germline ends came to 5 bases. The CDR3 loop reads CASSPDTGELFF. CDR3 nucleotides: TGTGCCAGCAGCCCCGACACCGGGGAGCTGTTTTTT.

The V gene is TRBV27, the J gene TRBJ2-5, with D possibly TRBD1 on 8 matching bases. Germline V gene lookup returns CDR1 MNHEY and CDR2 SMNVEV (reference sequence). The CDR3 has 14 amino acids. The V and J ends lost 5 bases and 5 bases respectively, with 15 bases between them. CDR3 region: CASSDRGGGETQYF. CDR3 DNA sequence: TGTGCCAGCAGTGACAGGGGAGGGGGGGAGACCCAGTACTTC.

In nucleotides, the CDR3 is TGTGCCAGTAGTCTCGGGGGACAGGGAGTTCCAGAGACCCAGTACTTC. Amino acids: CASSLGGQGVPETQYF. The V and J genes are TRBV19 and TRBJ2-5; 9 bases match TRBD1. The CDR3 totals 16 residues. The germline CDR1 and CDR2 sequences are LNHDA and SQIVND (reference sequence). Trimming took 5 bases from V and 4 from J; bases not matched to a gene: 11.

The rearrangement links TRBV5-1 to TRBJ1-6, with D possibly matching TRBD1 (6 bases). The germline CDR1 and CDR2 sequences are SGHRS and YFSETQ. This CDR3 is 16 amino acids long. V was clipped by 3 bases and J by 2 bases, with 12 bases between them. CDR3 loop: CASSSTGNTYNSPLHF. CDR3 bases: TGCGCCAGCAGCTCTACAGGGAACACCTATAATTCACCCCTCCACTTT.

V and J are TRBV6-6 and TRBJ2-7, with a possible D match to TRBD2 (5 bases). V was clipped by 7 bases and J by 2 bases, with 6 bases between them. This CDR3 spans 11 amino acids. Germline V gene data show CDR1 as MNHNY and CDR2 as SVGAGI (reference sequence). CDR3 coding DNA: TGTGCCAGCATCGGGGCCTACGAGCAGTACTTC. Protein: CASIGAYEQYF.

The CDR3 DNA reads as TGCGCCAGCAGCCCCGGACCAGAGGGAGATACGCAGTATTTT. Translated: CASSPGPEGDTQYF. The chain combines TRBV5-1 with TRBJ2-3; D is possibly TRBD2 (5 bases). The V end was cut by 4 bases, the J end by 5 bases, with 14 bases between. The CDR3 spans 14 residues. The germline gives CDR1 SGHRS, CDR2 YFSETQ.

The CDR3 DNA is TGCGCCAGCAGCTTGGGCGAGGGGGCAGGCCAGCCCCAGCATTTT. Translating it yields CASSLGEGAGQPQHF. The chain uses TRBV5-1 and TRBJ1-5; 7 bases map to TRBD1. The V gene end was trimmed by 0 bases and the J gene end by 7 bases; junction bases not matched to a gene: 7. The CDR3 length is 15 residues. Germline lookup yields CDR1 SGHRS and CDR2 YFSETQ.

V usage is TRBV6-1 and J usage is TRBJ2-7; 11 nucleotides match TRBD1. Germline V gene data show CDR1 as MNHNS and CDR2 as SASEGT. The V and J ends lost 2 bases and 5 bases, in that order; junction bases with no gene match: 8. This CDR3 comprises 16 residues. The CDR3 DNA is TGTGCCAGCAGTGAATTGTCGGGACAGGGGGACGACGAGCAGTACTTC. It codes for CASSELSGQGDDEQYF.

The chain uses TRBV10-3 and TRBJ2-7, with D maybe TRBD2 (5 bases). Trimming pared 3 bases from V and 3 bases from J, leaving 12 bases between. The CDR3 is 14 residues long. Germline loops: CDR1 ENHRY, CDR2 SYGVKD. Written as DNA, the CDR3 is TGTGCCATCAGTGACTTCGGGGTACGCTACGAGCAGTACTTC. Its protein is CAISDFGVRYEQYF.

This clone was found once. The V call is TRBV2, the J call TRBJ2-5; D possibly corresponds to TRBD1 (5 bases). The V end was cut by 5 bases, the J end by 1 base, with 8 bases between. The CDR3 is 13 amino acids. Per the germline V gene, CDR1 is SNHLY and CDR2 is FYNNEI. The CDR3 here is CASSRGSQETQYF. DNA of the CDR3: TGTGCCAGCAGTAGGGGCAGCCAAGAGACCCAGTACTTC.

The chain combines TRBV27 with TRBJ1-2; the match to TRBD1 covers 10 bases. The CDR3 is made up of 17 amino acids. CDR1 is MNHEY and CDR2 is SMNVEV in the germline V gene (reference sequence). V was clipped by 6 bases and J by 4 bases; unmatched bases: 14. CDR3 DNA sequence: TGTGCCAGCAGGCCTCTGGGCGACAGGGGGCAGCGCTATGGCTACACCTTC. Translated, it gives CASRPLGDRGQRYGYTF.